This entry is about one TCR beta chain. What it recognizes is unknown. This entry belongs to a study of OX40 agonist ivuxolimab in advanced cancers. Overall study: Ivuxolimab, which is an agonistic anti-OX40 (CD134) antibody, was administered to the patients.

Study-wide results and caveats: Both CD4+ and CD8+ T cell populations in blood had undergone clonal expansion by week 6 at 0.1 to 3.0 mg/kg. CD8+ T cells (on average) carried more expanded clones than CD4+ T cells.

After removal of 6 bases from V and 5 bases from J, the junction contained 10 bases not matched to a gene. CDR3 length equals 15 residues. Germline loops: CDR1 SNHLY, CDR2 FYNNEI. Autoimmune disease history or systemic immunosuppression meant exclusion. Assay: immunoSEQ multiplex PCR; the TCRdb copy retains only in-frame clones and omits some. Found here are about 65,000 clones, roughly 89% of them singletons; the top ten hold 0.85% to 1.2%. The sequenced sample was CD4+ or CD8+ T cells sorted from blood, obtained in a trial of the OX40 agonist ivuxolimab. This chain uses TRBV2 with TRBJ2-1; TRBD1 aligns across 7 bases. This sequence originates from an adult with an advanced solid tumor such as melanoma, head and neck, liver or kidney cancer. CDR3 amino acids: CASRRDRQSNNEQFF. The CDR3, as DNA: TGTGCCAGCAGAAGGGACAGACAATCTAACAATGAGCAGTTCTTC.